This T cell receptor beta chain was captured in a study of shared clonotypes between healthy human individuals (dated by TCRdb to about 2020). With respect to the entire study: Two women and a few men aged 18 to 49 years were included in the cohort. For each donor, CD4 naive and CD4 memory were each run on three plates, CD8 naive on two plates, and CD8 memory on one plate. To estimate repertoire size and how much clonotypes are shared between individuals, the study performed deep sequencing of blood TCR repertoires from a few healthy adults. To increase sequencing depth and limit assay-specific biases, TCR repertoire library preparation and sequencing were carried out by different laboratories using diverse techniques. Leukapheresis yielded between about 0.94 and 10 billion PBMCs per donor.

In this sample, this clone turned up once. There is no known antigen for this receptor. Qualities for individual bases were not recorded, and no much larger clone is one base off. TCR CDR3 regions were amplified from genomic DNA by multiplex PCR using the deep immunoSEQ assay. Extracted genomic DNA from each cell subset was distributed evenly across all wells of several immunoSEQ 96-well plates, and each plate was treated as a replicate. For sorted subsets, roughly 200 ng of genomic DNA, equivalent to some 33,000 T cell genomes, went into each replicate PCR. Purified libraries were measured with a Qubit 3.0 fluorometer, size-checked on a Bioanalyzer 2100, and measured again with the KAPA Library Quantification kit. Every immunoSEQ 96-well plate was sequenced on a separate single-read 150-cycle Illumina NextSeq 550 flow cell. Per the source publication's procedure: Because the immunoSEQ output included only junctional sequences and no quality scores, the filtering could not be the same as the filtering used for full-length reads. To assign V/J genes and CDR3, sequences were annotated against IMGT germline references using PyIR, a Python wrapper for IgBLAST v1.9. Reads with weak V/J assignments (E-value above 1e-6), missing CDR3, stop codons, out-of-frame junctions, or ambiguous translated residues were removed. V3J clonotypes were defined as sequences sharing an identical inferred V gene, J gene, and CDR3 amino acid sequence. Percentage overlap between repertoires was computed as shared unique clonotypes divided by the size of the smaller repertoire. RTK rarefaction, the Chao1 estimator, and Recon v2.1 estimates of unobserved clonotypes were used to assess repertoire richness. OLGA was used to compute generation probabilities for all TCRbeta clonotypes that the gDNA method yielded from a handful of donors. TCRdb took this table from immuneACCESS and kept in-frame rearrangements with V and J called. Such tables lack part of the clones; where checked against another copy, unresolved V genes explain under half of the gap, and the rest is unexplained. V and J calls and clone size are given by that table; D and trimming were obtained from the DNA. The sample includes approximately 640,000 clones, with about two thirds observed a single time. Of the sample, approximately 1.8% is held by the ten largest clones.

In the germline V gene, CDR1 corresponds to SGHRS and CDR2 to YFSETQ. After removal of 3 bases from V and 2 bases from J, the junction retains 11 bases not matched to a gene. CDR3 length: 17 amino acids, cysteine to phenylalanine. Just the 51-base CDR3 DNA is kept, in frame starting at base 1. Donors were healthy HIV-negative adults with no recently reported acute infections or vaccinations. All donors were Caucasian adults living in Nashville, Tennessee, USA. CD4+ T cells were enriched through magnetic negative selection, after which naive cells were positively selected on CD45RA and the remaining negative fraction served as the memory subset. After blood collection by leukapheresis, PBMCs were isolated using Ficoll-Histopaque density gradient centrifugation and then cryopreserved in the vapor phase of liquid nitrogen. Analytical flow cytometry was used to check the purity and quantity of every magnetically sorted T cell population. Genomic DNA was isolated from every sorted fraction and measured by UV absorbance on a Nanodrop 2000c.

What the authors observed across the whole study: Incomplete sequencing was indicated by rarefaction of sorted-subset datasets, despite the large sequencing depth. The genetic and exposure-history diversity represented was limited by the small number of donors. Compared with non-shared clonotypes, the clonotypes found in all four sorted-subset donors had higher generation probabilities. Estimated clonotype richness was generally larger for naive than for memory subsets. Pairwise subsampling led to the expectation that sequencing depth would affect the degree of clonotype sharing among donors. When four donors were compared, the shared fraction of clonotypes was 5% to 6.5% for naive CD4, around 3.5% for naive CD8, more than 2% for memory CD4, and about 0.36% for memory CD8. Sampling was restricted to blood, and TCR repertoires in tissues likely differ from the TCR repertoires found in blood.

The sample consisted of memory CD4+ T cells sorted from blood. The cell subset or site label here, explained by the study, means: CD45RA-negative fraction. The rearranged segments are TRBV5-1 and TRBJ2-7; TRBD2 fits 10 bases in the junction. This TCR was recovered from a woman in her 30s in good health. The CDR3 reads CASSSLPTSGSPYEQYF. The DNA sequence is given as TGCGCCAGCAGCTCCTTACCGACTAGCGGGTCCCCCTACGAGCAGTACTTC.